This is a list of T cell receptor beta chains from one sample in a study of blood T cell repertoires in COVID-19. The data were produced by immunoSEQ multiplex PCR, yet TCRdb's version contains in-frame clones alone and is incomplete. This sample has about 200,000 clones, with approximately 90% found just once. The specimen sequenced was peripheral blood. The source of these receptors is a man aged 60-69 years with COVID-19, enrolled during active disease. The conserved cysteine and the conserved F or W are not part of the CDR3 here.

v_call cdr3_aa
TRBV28 ASTPGQVNNSPLH
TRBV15 ATQGANEKLF
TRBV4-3 ASSHVHNTGELF
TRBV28 ASSSGTSRAGELF
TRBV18 ASSAQGQGTNGYT
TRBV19 ASSSGTAVTGELF
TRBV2 ASRWQGGDQPQH
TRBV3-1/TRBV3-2 ASSQDPAGAIEETQY
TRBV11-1 ASSLRDRGRYEQY
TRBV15 ATSRGAGGRPQH
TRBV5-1 ASSLDSNSYEQY
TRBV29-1 SVDRANTEAF
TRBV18 ASLRLAVETQY
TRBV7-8 ASSLARAEGQY
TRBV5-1 ASSLSAGASGELF
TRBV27 ASSSRTSGYEQY
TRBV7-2 ASSLATGPLH
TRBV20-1 SAPWGLGYT
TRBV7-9 ASSLGVVSGNEQF
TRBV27 ASSSSRTSGNNEQF
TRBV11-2 ASSFGATGYGYT
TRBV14 ASSHDKNTEAF